This T cell receptor (beta chain) was documented in a study of T cell responses to AZD1222 COVID-19 vaccine. Study conclusions and caveats: Just five to seven AZD1222 recipients tested seropositive at baseline. Spike-specific TCR breadth and depth went up after people got two AZD1222 doses. The sample set comprised mostly white British donors with more females, and clonal diversity was possibly underestimated.

The assay was immunoSEQ multiplex PCR, and TCRdb's table has in-frame clones only and misses some. The sample gives around 97,000 clones, approximately 89% of which show up once; roughly 22% is in the top ten. V was clipped by 8 bases and J by 2 bases, with 15 bases between them. This CDR3 is built from 15 residues. Germline V gene lookup returns CDR1 MDHEN and CDR2 SYDVKM. Turning to this clone: Its target is unknown.

Specimen: peripheral blood, collected on day 0 of AZD1222 vaccination. The receptor's source is an adult in good health. The rearrangement joins TRBV28 to TRBJ2-2; possibly TRBD2 for D (6 bases). As DNA, the CDR3 is TGTGCCAGCGGGTCCGGGACTCAAAACACCGGGGAGCTGTTTTTT. Residues: CASGSGTQNTGELFF.